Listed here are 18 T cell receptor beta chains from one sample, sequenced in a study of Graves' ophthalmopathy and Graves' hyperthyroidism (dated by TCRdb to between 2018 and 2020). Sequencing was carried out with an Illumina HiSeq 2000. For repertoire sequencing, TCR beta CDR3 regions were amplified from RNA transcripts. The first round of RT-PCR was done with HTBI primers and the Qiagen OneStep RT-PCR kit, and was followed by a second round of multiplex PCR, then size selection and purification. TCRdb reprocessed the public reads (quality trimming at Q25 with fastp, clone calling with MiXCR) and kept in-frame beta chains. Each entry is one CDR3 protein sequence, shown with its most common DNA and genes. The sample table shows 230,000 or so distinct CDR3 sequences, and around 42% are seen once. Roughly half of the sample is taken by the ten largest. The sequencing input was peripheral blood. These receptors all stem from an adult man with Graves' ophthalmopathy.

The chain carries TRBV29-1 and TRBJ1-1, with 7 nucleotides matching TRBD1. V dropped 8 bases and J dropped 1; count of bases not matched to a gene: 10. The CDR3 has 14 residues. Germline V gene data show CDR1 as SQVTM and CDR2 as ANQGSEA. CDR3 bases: TGCAGCAGTCCCGTACAGGGGACGAACACTGAAGCTTTCTTT. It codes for CSSPVQGTNTEAFF.

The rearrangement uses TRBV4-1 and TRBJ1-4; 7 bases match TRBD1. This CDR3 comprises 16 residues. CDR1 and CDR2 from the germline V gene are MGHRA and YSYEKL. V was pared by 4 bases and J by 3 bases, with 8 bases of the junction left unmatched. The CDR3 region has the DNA TGCGCCAGCAGCCCGTCTCGACAGGGCCCTAATGAAAAACTGTTTTTT. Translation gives CASSPSRQGPNEKLFF.

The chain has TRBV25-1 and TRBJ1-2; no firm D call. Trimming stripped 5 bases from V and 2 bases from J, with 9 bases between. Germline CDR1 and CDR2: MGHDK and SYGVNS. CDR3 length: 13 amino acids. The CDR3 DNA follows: TGTGCCAGCAGTCTTCAGGAGAACTATGGCTACACCTTC. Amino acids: CASSLQENYGYTF.

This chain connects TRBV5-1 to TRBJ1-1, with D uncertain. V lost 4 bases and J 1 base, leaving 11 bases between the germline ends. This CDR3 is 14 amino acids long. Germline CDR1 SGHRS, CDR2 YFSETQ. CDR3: CASSVDPKNTEAFF. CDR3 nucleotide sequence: TGCGCCAGCAGCGTGGACCCTAAGAACACTGAAGCTTTCTTT.

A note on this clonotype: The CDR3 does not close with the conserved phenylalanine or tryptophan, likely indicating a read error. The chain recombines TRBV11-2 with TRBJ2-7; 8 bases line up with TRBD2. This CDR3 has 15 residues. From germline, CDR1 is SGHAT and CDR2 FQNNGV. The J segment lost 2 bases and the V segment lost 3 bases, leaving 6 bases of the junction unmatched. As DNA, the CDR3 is TGTGCCAGCAGCTTCGAGACTAGCGAGGCCTACGAGCAGTACCTC. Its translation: CASSFETSEAYEQYL.

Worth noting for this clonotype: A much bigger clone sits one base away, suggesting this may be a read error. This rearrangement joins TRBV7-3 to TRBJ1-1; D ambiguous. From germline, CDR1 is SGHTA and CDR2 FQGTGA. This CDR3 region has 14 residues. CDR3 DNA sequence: TGTGCCAGCACCAATTATCTCCCGAACACTGAAGCTCTCTTT. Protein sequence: CASTNYLPNTEALF.

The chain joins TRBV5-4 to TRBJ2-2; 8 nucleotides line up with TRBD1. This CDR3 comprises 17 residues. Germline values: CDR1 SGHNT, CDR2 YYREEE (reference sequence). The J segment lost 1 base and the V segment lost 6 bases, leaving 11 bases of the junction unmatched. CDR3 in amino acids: CASTPRSGQGNTGELFF. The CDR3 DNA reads TGTGCCAGCACCCCCCGCTCTGGACAGGGGAACACCGGGGAGCTGTTTTTT. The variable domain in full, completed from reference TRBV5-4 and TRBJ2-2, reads ETGVTQSPTHLIKTRGQQVTLRCSSQSGHNTVSWYQQALGQGPQFIFQYYREEENGRGNFPPRFSGLQFPNYSSELNVNALELDDSALYLCASTPRSGQGNTGELFFGEGSRLTVL.

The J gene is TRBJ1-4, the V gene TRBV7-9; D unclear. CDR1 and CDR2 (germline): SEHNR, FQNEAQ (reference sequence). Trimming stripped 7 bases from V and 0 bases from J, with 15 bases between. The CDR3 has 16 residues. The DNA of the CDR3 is TGTGCCAGCACCCCCCAGTTGCCGGCAACTAATGAAAAACTGTTTTTT. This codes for CASTPQLPATNEKLFF.

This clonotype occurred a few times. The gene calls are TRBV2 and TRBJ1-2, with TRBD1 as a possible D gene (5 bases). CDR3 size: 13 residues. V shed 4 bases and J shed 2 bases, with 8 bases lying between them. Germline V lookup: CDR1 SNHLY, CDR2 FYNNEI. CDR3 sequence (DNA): TGTGCCAGCAGTGCGGCAGGGAACTATGGCTACACCTTC. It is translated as CASSAAGNYGYTF.

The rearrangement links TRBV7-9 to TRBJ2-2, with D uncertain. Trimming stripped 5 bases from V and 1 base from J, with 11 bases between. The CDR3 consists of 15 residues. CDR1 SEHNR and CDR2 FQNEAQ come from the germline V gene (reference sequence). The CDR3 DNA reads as TGTGCCAGCAGCCCTTTGGGCCAGAACACCGGGGAGCTGTTTTTT. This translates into CASSPLGQNTGELFF. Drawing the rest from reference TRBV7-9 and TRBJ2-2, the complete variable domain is DTGVSQNPRHKITKRGQNVTFRCDPISEHNRLYWYRQTLGQGPEFLTYFQNEAQLEKSRLLSDRFSAERPKGSFSTLEIQRTEQGDSAMYLCASSPLGQNTGELFFGEGSRLTVL.

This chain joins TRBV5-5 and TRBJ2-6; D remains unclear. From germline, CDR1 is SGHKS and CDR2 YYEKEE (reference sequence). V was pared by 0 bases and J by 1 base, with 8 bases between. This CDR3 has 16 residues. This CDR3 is CASSLESKSGANVLTF. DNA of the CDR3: TGTGCCAGCAGCTTGGAATCGAAATCTGGGGCCAACGTCCTGACTTTC.

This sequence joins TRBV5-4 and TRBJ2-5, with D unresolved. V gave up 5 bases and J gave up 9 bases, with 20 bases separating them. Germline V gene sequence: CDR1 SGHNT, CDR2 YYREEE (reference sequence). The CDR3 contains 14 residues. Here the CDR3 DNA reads TGTGCCAGCAGTAAGGGTCACCCCAATCAGCCCCAGTACTTC. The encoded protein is CASSKGHPNQPQYF. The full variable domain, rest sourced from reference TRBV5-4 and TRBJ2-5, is ETGVTQSPTHLIKTRGQQVTLRCSSQSGHNTVSWYQQALGQGPQFIFQYYREEENGRGNFPPRFSGLQFPNYSSELNVNALELDDSALYLCASSKGHPNQPQYFGPGTRLLVL.

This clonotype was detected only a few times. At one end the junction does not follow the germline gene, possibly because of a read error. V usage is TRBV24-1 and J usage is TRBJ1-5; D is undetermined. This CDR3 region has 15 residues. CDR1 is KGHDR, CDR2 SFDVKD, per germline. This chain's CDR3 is CASSSQGPSNQPQHF. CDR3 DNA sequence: TGTGCCAGCAGTTCCCAAGGGCCAAGCAATCAGCCCCAGCATTTT.

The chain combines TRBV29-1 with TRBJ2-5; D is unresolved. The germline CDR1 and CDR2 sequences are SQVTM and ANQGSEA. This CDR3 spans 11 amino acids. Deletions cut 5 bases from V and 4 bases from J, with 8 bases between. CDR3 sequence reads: CSVNHLETQYF. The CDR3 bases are TGCAGCGTTAATCATCTAGAGACCCAGTACTTC.

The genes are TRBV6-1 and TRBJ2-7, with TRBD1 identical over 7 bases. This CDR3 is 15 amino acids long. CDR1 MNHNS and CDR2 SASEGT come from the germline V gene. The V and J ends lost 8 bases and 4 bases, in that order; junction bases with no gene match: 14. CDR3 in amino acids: CASSRQGLRVYEQYF. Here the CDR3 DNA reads TGTGCCAGCTCCCGACAGGGCCTAAGGGTATACGAGCAGTACTTC.

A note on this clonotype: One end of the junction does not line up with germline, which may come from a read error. In DNA form, the CDR3 reads TGTGCCGGCAGCCTACAAGAGACCCAGTACTTC. It codes for CAGSLQETQYF. The J gene is TRBJ2-7, the V gene TRBV7-9; D gene uncertain. The closer fit of TRBJ2-5 to the DNA end suggests the J call may be wrong. This CDR3 contains 11 residues. Germline-derived CDR1 and CDR2 are SEHNR and FQNEAQ (reference sequence).

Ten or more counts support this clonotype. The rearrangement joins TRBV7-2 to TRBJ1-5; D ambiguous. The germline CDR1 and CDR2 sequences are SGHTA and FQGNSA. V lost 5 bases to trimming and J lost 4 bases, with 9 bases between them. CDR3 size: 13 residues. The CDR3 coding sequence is TGTGCCAGCAGCATTGACACAAATCAGCCCCAGCATTTT. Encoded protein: CASSIDTNQPQHF. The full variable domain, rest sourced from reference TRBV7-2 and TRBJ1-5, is GAGVSQSPSNKVTEKGKDVELRCDPISGHTALYWYRQSLGQGLEFLIYFQGNSAPDKSGLPSDRFSAERTGGSVSTLTIQRTQQEDSAVYLCASSIDTNQPQHFGDGTRLSIL.

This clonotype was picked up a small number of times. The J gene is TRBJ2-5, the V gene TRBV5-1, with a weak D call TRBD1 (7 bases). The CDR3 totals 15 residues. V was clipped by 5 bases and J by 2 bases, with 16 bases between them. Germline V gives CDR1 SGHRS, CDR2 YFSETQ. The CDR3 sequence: CASRSTGRLQETQYF. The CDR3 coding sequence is TGCGCCAGCAGGTCGACAGGGAGGTTGCAAGAGACCCAGTACTTC.